This record concerns one T cell receptor beta chain sequence. Its antigen remains unidentified. This specimen belongs to a study of high-grade serous ovarian cancer treatment subgroups. At the level of the study: Mean per sample: around 14,000 reads, several thousand unique TCR beta rearrangements. Study-level points and caveats: Repertoire similarity ranged roughly 0.11 to 0.85 between tumors of one patient. The analyses considered CDR3 and ignored CDR1 and CDR2. These tumor repertoires lack spatial information from bulk sequencing.

The tumor samples were collected prior to definitive surgery or chemotherapy. Profiling relied on immunoSEQ multiplex PCR, and the TCRdb table lists in-frame clones only, not all of them. The sample includes about 16,000 clones, around 73% of them seen just once. V lost 0 bases and J lost 4, with 11 bases in between. CDR1 SQVTM and CDR2 ANQGSEA come from the germline V gene. This CDR3 region has 14 residues. Sequencing was carried out using tumor tissue. The source of this sequence is a human donor with high-grade serous ovarian cancer. The V gene is TRBV29-1, the J gene TRBJ2-3; D might be TRBD1 (5 bases). CDR3 sequence (DNA): TGCAGCGTTGAAGATGCAAGGGGCGCAGATACGCAGTATTTT. Its translation is CSVEDARGADTQYF.